This T cell receptor beta chain was recovered during a study of high-grade serous ovarian cancer treatment subgroups. The tumor samples were collected prior to definitive surgery or chemotherapy. Assay: immunoSEQ multiplex PCR; the TCRdb copy retains only in-frame clones and omits some. The profile shows some 7,000 clones, about three quarters of them singletons. This TCR was recovered from a human donor with high-grade serous ovarian cancer. The sequencing input was tumor tissue.

CDR3: CASSLGGQVSTDTQYF. The CDR3 region has the DNA TGCGCCAGCAGCTTGGGGGGACAGGTTAGCACAGATACGCAGTATTTT. The chain is built from TRBV5-1 and TRBJ2-3; the match to TRBD1 covers 8 bases. Germline V gene lookup returns CDR1 SGHRS and CDR2 YFSETQ. This CDR3 has 16 residues. After removal of 0 bases from V and 0 bases from J, the junction contained 3 bases not matched to a gene.